The 23 T cell receptor beta chains reported below all come from one sample, sequenced in a study of patients and donors after allogeneic stem cell transplantation (dated by TCRdb to the early 2020s). Library preparation used RT-PCR. Sequenced on a NextSeq 550. Starting from the raw public reads, TCRdb applied fastp trimming at Q25, assembled clones with MiXCR and retained in-frame beta chains. Every CDR3 protein is listed once, alongside the most common genes and DNA of its rows. The sample table shows about 410,000 distinct CDR3 sequences, and roughly 16% are seen once. Of the sample, just over 7% is held by the ten largest clones. Sequenced: blood, either unsorted or a sorted T cell fraction (not recorded which). The receptors stem from a human donor who was either an allogeneic HSCT recipient or a stem cell or donor lymphocyte infusion donor (not recorded which). It is not recorded whose cells these are; they may come from a transplant donor.

This clonotype turned up a few times. J is TRBJ1-1 and V is TRBV28; D unresolved. Trimming took off 5 bases at V and 5 bases at J, with 6 bases between the two ends. This CDR3 has 11 amino acids. Germline assignment: CDR1 MDHEN and CDR2 SYDVKM. The DNA of the CDR3 is TGTGCCAGCAGTAAGGGAACTGAAGCTTTCTTT. This translates into CASSKGTEAFF.

The J gene is TRBJ2-7, the V gene TRBV6-5, with 7 bases identical to TRBD1. The CDR3 is 15 amino acids. J was trimmed by 3 bases and V by 0 bases; bases with no gene match: 5. CDR1 is MNHEY, CDR2 SVGAGI, per germline. This CDR3 reads CASSYSGGMGYEQYF. CDR3 DNA sequence: TGTGCCAGCAGTTACTCAGGGGGCATGGGCTACGAGCAGTACTTC.

The J gene is TRBJ2-3, the V gene TRBV20-1; 10 nucleotides agree with TRBD2. Trimming removed 5 bases from V and 7 bases from J; junction bases left unmatched: 6. The CDR3 contains 13 residues. Germline CDR1 DFQATT, CDR2 SNEGSKA (reference sequence). CDR3 nucleotide sequence: TGCAGTGCTTTAAGCGGGGGGGCGAATACGCAGTATTTT. Amino acid sequence: CSALSGGANTQYF.

The chain links TRBV14 to TRBJ2-5; TRBD1 aligns across 8 bases. The CDR3 extends over 13 amino acids. CDR1 is SGHDN and CDR2 is FVKESK in the germline V gene. V shed 6 bases and J 5 bases; nucleotides not matched to a gene: 5. This chain's CDR3 is CASRPTGEETQYF. The CDR3 DNA is TGTGCCAGCAGACCGACAGGGGAGGAGACCCAGTACTTC.

V gene TRBV12-3 or TRBV12-4 combines with J gene TRBJ1-2; possible D gene TRBD1, 6 bases. Trimming left V 4 bases short and J 7 bases short, with 10 bases between. The CDR3 contains 12 residues. The CDR3 loop is CASSSDSAGYTF. DNA for the CDR3: TGTGCCAGCAGTTCGGACAGCGCTGGCTACACCTTC.

The table lists this clonotype with a count of one. The junction departs from the called germline gene at one end, perhaps through a read error. The rearrangement joins TRBV6-5 to TRBJ2-7; TRBD2 might be the D (6 bases). CDR1 and CDR2 from the germline V gene are MNHEY and SVGAGI. This CDR3 is built from 15 residues. The CDR3 DNA is TGTGCCAGCGGTTACCGGACTACCGAGCACTACGAGCAGTACTTC. Its protein product is CASGYRTTEHYEQYF.

This chain connects TRBV18 to TRBJ2-2; 8 nucleotides line up with TRBD1. The V gene's germline CDR1 is KGHSH and CDR2 LQKENI. The CDR3 covers 16 residues. V was clipped by 6 bases and J by 5 bases; unmatched bases: 11. As DNA, the CDR3 is TGTGCCAGCTCGCTCCGGGACAGGTTACGGACCGGGGAGCTGTTTTTT. It specifies CASSLRDRLRTGELFF.

This chain connects TRBV7-9 to TRBJ2-1; TRBD2 aligns across 9 bases. Looked up from germline, CDR1 is SEHNR and CDR2 is FQNEAQ (reference sequence). J lost 9 bases, V lost 5 bases, and 5 bases had no gene match. The CDR3 contains 13 residues. The CDR3 bases are TGTGCCAGCAGCGGCGGGAGGGATCCTGAGCAGTTCTTC. Translation gives CASSGGRDPEQFF. The full variable domain, rest sourced from reference TRBV7-9 and TRBJ2-1, is DTGVSQNPRHKITKRGQNVTFRCDPISEHNRLYWYRQTLGQGPEFLTYFQNEAQLEKSRLLSDRFSAERPKGSFSTLEIQRTEQGDSAMYLCASSGGRDPEQFFGPGTRLTVL.

The CDR3 spells CASSVQGAGGQETQYF. In DNA form, the CDR3 reads TGTGCCAGCAGCGTACAGGGAGCGGGGGGGCAAGAGACCCAGTACTTC. This chain joins TRBV9 and TRBJ2-5; 10 bases are shared with TRBD2. Germline V CDR1 and CDR2: SGDLS, YYNGEE. J was trimmed by 2 bases and V by 1 base; bases with no gene match: 5. This CDR3 comprises 16 residues.

This clonotype was found many times. This CDR3 fails to terminate in the conserved phenylalanine or tryptophan, so it likely reflects a read error. The DNA is left out, because the CDR3 cannot be placed on it with certainty; the CDR3 is given as TCRdb lists it. The J gene is TRBJ1-3, the V gene TRBV12-3 or TRBV12-4; the D segment call TRBD1 is taken from the table without a DNA check. The CDR3 is 11 amino acids long, termini counted. The CDR3 reads CASSLGWGLQL.

This clonotype was seen only a few times. This rearrangement joins TRBV7-2 to TRBJ1-5; 10 nucleotides agree with TRBD1. Looked up from germline, CDR1 is SGHTA and CDR2 is FQGNSA. J lost 7 bases, V lost 1 base, and 4 bases had no gene match. CDR3 length: 15 residues. The CDR3 bases are TGTGCCAGCAGCTTAGGGGGACAGGGGCGGCAGCCCCAGCATTTT. Its translation is CASSLGGQGRQPQHF.

This clonotype was seen more than once but under ten times. As DNA, the CDR3 is TGTGCCAGCAGTTTTCCCCGACTGGGAGATACGCAGTATTTT. This translates into CASSFPRLGDTQYF. The chain uses TRBV12-3 or TRBV12-4 and TRBJ2-3; no reliable D call. The CDR3 covers 14 residues. Trimming pared 3 bases from V and 5 bases from J, leaving 12 bases between.

The genes are TRBV7-9 and TRBJ1-2, with a possible D match to TRBD1 (5 bases). The CDR3 is made up of 14 amino acids. CDR1 is SEHNR and CDR2 is FQNEAQ in the germline V gene (reference sequence). Trimming took 1 base from V and 7 from J, leaving 13 bases between them. The chain's CDR3 is CASSLEGRETGYTF. In DNA, the CDR3 is TGTGCCAGCAGCTTAGAGGGGCGGGAGACTGGCTACACCTTC.

The table lists this clonotype with many counts. The gene calls are TRBV4-1 and TRBJ1-2; D uncertain. V lost 5 bases and J 0 bases, leaving 16 bases between the germline ends. The germline CDR1 and CDR2 sequences are MGHRA and YSYEKL. This CDR3 has 16 amino acids. CDR3 nucleotide sequence: TGCGCCAGCAGCTCCCGGGAGAGGTTCGCTAACTATGGCTACACCTTC. This codes for CASSSRERFANYGYTF.

The genes are TRBV7-2 and TRBJ1-1; D is uncertain. CDR1 and CDR2 from the germline V gene are SGHTA and FQGNSA. There are 15 residues in the CDR3. Trimming took 5 bases from V and 4 from J, leaving 17 bases between them. DNA for the CDR3: TGTGCCAGCAGCCCAAGGACTGCCTTGGGCACTGAAGCTTTCTTT. It yields the protein CASSPRTALGTEAFF.

The V call is TRBV10-3, the J call TRBJ1-1; D may be TRBD1 (5 bases). CDR1 is ENHRY and CDR2 is SYGVKD in the germline V gene. CDR3 size: 13 residues. V was shortened by 7 bases and J by 4 bases, with 13 bases between the two germline ends. In DNA form, the CDR3 reads TGTGCCATCAACCGGGACGGTTTCACTGAAGCTTTCTTT. Translating gives CAINRDGFTEAFF.

This clonotype turned up a few times. The chain joins TRBV3-1 to TRBJ1-2; maybe TRBD1 (5 bases). Germline CDR1 LGHDT, CDR2 YNNKEL (reference sequence). V shed 4 bases and J shed 3 bases, with 12 bases lying between them. The length of the CDR3 is 14 residues. CDR3 in DNA: TGTGCCAGCAGCCCTTTTGCAGGGCACTATGGCTACACCTTC. Translation gives CASSPFAGHYGYTF.

The J gene is TRBJ1-1, the V gene TRBV4-1; D remains ambiguous. Germline V lookup: CDR1 MGHRA, CDR2 YSYEKL. The CDR3 sequence is 15 residues long. Trimming cost V 3 bases and J 2 bases, with 13 bases left between them. The CDR3 loop reads CASSQVGLGNTEAFF. CDR3 in DNA: TGCGCCAGCAGCCAGGTCGGACTGGGAAACACTGAAGCTTTCTTT.

This clonotype has at least ten counts. J is TRBJ2-7 and V is TRBV20-1; D remains ambiguous. V lost 3 bases to trimming and J lost 2 bases, with 8 bases between them. CDR3 length equals 12 residues. The germline gives CDR1 DFQATT, CDR2 SNEGSKA (reference sequence). The CDR3 DNA sequence: TGCAGTGCTAGTGCCTCAACCTACGAGCAGTACTTC. It translates to CSASASTYEQYF.

This clonotype appeared a few times. The chain has TRBV27 and TRBJ2-7; D might be TRBD2 (6 bases). In germline, CDR1 is MNHEY, CDR2 SMNVEV (reference sequence). With 5 bases removed from V and 4 bases from J, the gap between germline ends came to 21 bases. The CDR3 is 16 residues long. The chain's CDR3 is CASSDRLGLPPYEQYF. The CDR3 region has the DNA TGTGCCAGCAGTGACCGTCTGGGACTGCCTCCTTACGAGCAGTACTTC.

This clonotype was counted a few times. The V and J genes are TRBV12-3 or TRBV12-4 and TRBJ2-7; TRBD1 aligns across 8 bases. The V and J ends lost 3 bases and 3 bases, in that order; junction bases with no gene match: 7. The CDR3 has 15 residues. The CDR3 reads CASSLRTGIDYEQYF. The CDR3 region has the DNA TGTGCCAGCAGTTTGCGGACAGGGATCGACTACGAGCAGTACTTC.

This clonotype has a handful of counts. This rearrangement joins TRBV27 to TRBJ2-1; no clear D. This CDR3 is built from 17 residues. Trimming pared 3 bases from V and 3 bases from J, leaving 18 bases between. Germline values: CDR1 MNHEY, CDR2 SMNVEV (reference sequence). CDR3 residues: CASSLALGKASYNEQFF. CDR3 in DNA: TGTGCCAGCAGTTTGGCCTTGGGGAAAGCTAGCTACAATGAGCAGTTCTTC.

This clonotype was picked up a small number of times. The rearrangement links TRBV25-1 to TRBJ1-2; tentatively, D is TRBD1 (5 bases). Between the trimmed V and J ends, which lost 2 bases and 8 bases, there was a span of 15 bases. Germline CDR1 MGHDK, CDR2 SYGVNS. This CDR3 is built from 14 residues. The DNA for the CDR3 is TGTGCCAGCAGTGAACAGGGCCATATTGGGGGCTACACCTTC. Translated: CASSEQGHIGGYTF.